This T cell receptor beta chain was recovered during a study of cytomegalovirus exposure and HLA in healthy donors. Study-level findings and limits: While the bulk of TCR sequences proved rare, some public TCRs turned up in many donors. A later analysis associated 16,000 or so TCR beta sequences with HLA alleles at a 0.05 false discovery rate.

The sample holds one count of this clone. The antigen is not known. This PCR relied on a set of 60 Vbeta primers and 13 Jbeta primers. Some clones are missing from TCRdb's copy, which holds only in-frame ones; the method was immunoSEQ multiplex PCR. The sample has fewer than 100,000 clones, about 77% seen once. Each donor's status was that of a healthy bone marrow donor. Germline lookup yields CDR1 LNHNV and CDR2 YYDKDF (reference sequence). This CDR3 has 16 residues. V dropped 2 bases and J dropped 0; count of bases not matched to a gene: 5. The chain links TRBV15 to TRBJ2-3; TRBD2 matches at 7 bases. The sample was PBMCs. The receptor comes from a man aged 35 to 55 in good health and CMV-seronegative. The CDR3 spells CATSRTLAASTDTQYF. The CDR3 region has the DNA TGTGCCACCAGCAGAACCCTAGCGGCTAGCACAGATACGCAGTATTTT. The complete variable domain, with remaining parts taken from reference TRBV15 and TRBJ2-3, reads DAMVIQNPRYQVTQFGKPVTLSCSQTLNHNVMYWYQQKSSQAPKLLFHYYDKDFNNEADTPDNFQSRRPNTSFCFLDIRSPGLGDTAMYLCATSRTLAASTDTQYFGPGTRLTVL.